These T cell receptor beta chains were read from a single sample in a study of Ad26.COV2.S vaccination and SARS-CoV-2 variants. Sequencing was performed with immunoSEQ multiplex PCR; in TCRdb, only in-frame clones are kept and a portion is missing. The sample carries some 460,000 clones, nearly 90% recorded once. The sample was peripheral blood, taken in a trial of Ad26.COV2.S vaccine versus placebo. These TCRs come from a person aged 18 to 65 who received the Ad26.COV2.S COVID-19 vaccine or a placebo. Each CDR3 is given with its conserved first and last residue. D genes are given only for firm matches. Where a row states a size, it is once, few, many or the class of an expanded clone; other rows omit it.

cdr3_length: 14
d_call: NA
j_call: TRBJ2-3
clone_size: NA
v_call: TRBV6-1
cdr3_aa: CASSDPWGTDTQYF
cdr3_nt: TGTGCCAGCAGTGACCCCTGGGGCACAGATACGCAGTATTTT

cdr3_length: 14
d_call: NA
j_call: TRBJ2-6
clone_size: NA
v_call: TRBV7-9
cdr3_aa: CASGKYSGANVLTF
cdr3_nt: TGTGCCAGCGGGAAGTACTCTGGGGCCAACGTCCTGACTTTC

cdr3_length: 15
d_call: TRBD2
j_call: TRBJ2-1
clone_size: NA
v_call: TRBV6-5
cdr3_aa: CASTRGVAGANEQFF
cdr3_nt: TGTGCCAGCACCCGAGGGGTAGCGGGGGCCAATGAGCAGTTCTTC

cdr3_length: 16
d_call: NA
j_call: TRBJ2-7
clone_size: NA
v_call: TRBV28
cdr3_aa: CASSFRGGGTSYEQYF
cdr3_nt: TGTGCCAGCAGTTTCCGGGGAGGGGGTACCTCCTACGAGCAGTACTTC

cdr3_length: 16
d_call: NA
j_call: TRBJ2-3
clone_size: NA
v_call: TRBV28
cdr3_aa: CASSFPGTGPTDTQYF
cdr3_nt: TGTGCCAGCAGTTTTCCCGGGACCGGCCCCACAGATACGCAGTATTTT

cdr3_length: 16
d_call: TRBD2
j_call: TRBJ2-1
clone_size: NA
v_call: TRBV19
cdr3_aa: CASSTTLAGGSNEQFF
cdr3_nt: TGTGCCAGTAGTACGACGCTGGCGGGAGGGTCCAATGAGCAGTTCTTC

cdr3_length: 17
d_call: TRBD1
j_call: TRBJ2-5
clone_size: once
v_call: TRBV28
cdr3_aa: CASSPLLQGAFQETQYF
cdr3_nt: TGTGCCAGCAGTCCACTCTTGCAGGGGGCTTTCCAAGAGACCCAGTACTTC

cdr3_length: 15
d_call: TRBD2
j_call: TRBJ2-7
clone_size: NA
v_call: TRBV28
cdr3_aa: CASSLLAGGSYEQYF
cdr3_nt: TGTGCCAGCAGTCTTTTAGCGGGAGGCTCCTACGAGCAGTACTTC

cdr3_length: 13
d_call: NA
j_call: TRBJ1-6
clone_size: few
v_call: TRBV14
cdr3_aa: CASSPGMVSPLHF
cdr3_nt: TGTGCCAGCAGCCCCGGGATGGTTTCACCCCTCCACTTT

cdr3_length: 12
d_call: NA
j_call: TRBJ2-3
clone_size: NA
v_call: TRBV3-1/TRBV3-2
cdr3_aa: CASSYSTDTQYF
cdr3_nt: TGTGCCAGCAGTTACAGCACAGATACGCAGTATTTT

cdr3_length: 16
d_call: TRBD1
j_call: TRBJ1-1
clone_size: NA
v_call: TRBV15
cdr3_aa: CATSARQGGLDGEAFF
cdr3_nt: TGTGCCACCAGCGCGCGACAGGGAGGGTTAGACGGTGAAGCTTTCTTT

cdr3_length: 15
d_call: NA
j_call: TRBJ2-2
clone_size: NA
v_call: TRBV5-1
cdr3_aa: CASTPRGTNTGELFF
cdr3_nt: TGCGCCAGCACCCCGAGAGGGACAAACACCGGGGAGCTGTTTTTT

cdr3_length: 18
d_call: TRBD2
j_call: TRBJ2-5
clone_size: NA
v_call: TRBV2
cdr3_aa: CASSEVTSGRRRGGTQYF
cdr3_nt: TGTGCCAGCAGTGAAGTGACTAGCGGGAGGAGGCGTGGCGGGACCCAGTACTTC

cdr3_length: 16
d_call: NA
j_call: TRBJ2-3
clone_size: NA
v_call: TRBV5-1
cdr3_aa: CASTLVEGSLTDTQYF
cdr3_nt: TGCGCCAGCACCCTGGTGGAGGGATCTCTAACAGATACGCAGTATTTT

cdr3_length: 14
d_call: NA
j_call: TRBJ2-1
clone_size: NA
v_call: TRBV28
cdr3_aa: CASSLLSGYNEQFF
cdr3_nt: TGTGCCAGCAGTCTGTTGTCGGGTTACAATGAGCAGTTCTTC

cdr3_length: 18
d_call: NA
j_call: TRBJ1-2
clone_size: NA
v_call: TRBV5-6
cdr3_aa: CASSPKPGETRGGYGYTF
cdr3_nt: TGTGCCAGCAGCCCAAAACCGGGGGAGACTCGGGGCGGCTATGGCTACACCTTC

cdr3_length: 14
d_call: TRBD1
j_call: TRBJ1-1
clone_size: NA
v_call: TRBV27
cdr3_aa: CASSLFTGGTEAFF
cdr3_nt: TGTGCCAGCAGTTTATTTACAGGGGGGACTGAAGCTTTCTTT

cdr3_length: 15
d_call: NA
j_call: TRBJ2-1
clone_size: NA
v_call: TRBV7-9
cdr3_aa: CASSPAVRKGNEQFF
cdr3_nt: TGTGCCAGCAGCCCCGCCGTTCGGAAGGGGAATGAGCAGTTCTTC

cdr3_length: 12
d_call: NA
j_call: TRBJ1-5
clone_size: NA
v_call: TRBV30
cdr3_aa: CAWSGDRSAQHF
cdr3_nt: TGTGCCTGGAGTGGAGATCGATCAGCCCAGCATTTT

cdr3_length: 12
d_call: NA
j_call: TRBJ1-5
clone_size: NA
v_call: TRBV29-1
cdr3_aa: CSVSLPNQPQHF
cdr3_nt: TGCAGCGTCAGCTTACCAAATCAGCCCCAGCATTTT

cdr3_length: 16
d_call: TRBD2
j_call: TRBJ2-3
clone_size: NA
v_call: TRBV5-1
cdr3_aa: CASSLASGGAEDTQYF
cdr3_nt: TGCGCCAGCAGCTTGGCGAGCGGGGGGGCCGAAGATACGCAGTATTTT

cdr3_length: 16
d_call: NA
j_call: TRBJ1-4
clone_size: few
v_call: TRBV6-1
cdr3_aa: CASSERLGGGQEKLFF
cdr3_nt: TGTGCCAGCAGTGAAAGACTGGGGGGAGGGCAAGAAAAACTGTTTTTT

cdr3_length: 16
d_call: TRBD1
j_call: TRBJ1-1
clone_size: NA
v_call: TRBV6-1
cdr3_aa: CASSGRDRGRVTEAFF
cdr3_nt: TGTGCCAGCAGTGGCCGGGACAGGGGTCGTGTCACTGAAGCTTTCTTT

cdr3_length: 15
d_call: NA
j_call: TRBJ2-1
clone_size: NA
v_call: TRBV29-1
cdr3_aa: CSGRDGHSPNNEQFF
cdr3_nt: TGCAGCGGAAGGGACGGACACAGCCCAAACAATGAGCAGTTCTTC

cdr3_length: 14
d_call: NA
j_call: TRBJ2-7
clone_size: NA
v_call: TRBV10-3
cdr3_aa: CAISDMPRGYEQYF
cdr3_nt: TGTGCCATCAGTGACATGCCCAGGGGTTACGAGCAGTACTTC

cdr3_length: 14
d_call: TRBD1
j_call: TRBJ2-3
clone_size: NA
v_call: TRBV7-3
cdr3_aa: CASSYRDRGDTQYF
cdr3_nt: TGTGCCAGCAGCTACAGGGACAGGGGGGATACGCAGTATTTT